Below, 17 T cell receptor beta chains from the same sample are listed, as sequenced in a study of technical replicates of blood from a handful of donors. Data came from immunoSEQ multiplex PCR; TCRdb stores just in-frame clones and leaves some out. Counted here are 55,000 to 75,000 clones, 90% to 95% occurring once; the ten biggest clones make up 4.3%. The specimen sequenced was PBMCs. The origin of the receptors is a human donor in good health. Some clones in this sample may be carry-over from other donors' samples.

The chain combines TRBV11-3 with TRBJ2-2; D is undetermined. The germline V gene has CDR1 SGHNT and CDR2 YENEEA. The CDR3 runs to 15 residues. The ends were cut back, 1 base at V and 1 base at J, with 7 bases in the middle. The CDR3: CASSLVGGNTGELFF. The CDR3 DNA is TGTGCCAGCAGCTTAGTTGGCGGGAACACCGGGGAGCTGTTTTTT.

The CDR3 region has the DNA TGTGCCAGCAGCTATTCCAGGGGGCTAGGTAATTCACCCCTCCACTTT. Amino acids: CASSYSRGLGNSPLHF. J is TRBJ1-6 and V is TRBV7-8; 8 nucleotides line up with TRBD1. The CDR3 runs to 16 residues. V was clipped by 4 bases and J by 6 bases; unmatched bases: 8. The germline CDR1 and CDR2 sequences are SGHVS and FQNEAQ.

The chain carries TRBV13 and TRBJ2-1; no definite D call. Trimming shortened V by 5 bases and J by 0 bases, and 17 bases separated the two germline ends. Germline V CDR1 and CDR2: PRHDT, FYEKMQ (reference sequence). The CDR3 spans 17 residues. The CDR3: CASSPTAPANSYNEQFF. For the CDR3, the DNA is TGTGCCAGCAGCCCTACAGCTCCTGCCAACTCCTACAATGAGCAGTTCTTC. Filled out from reference TRBV13 and TRBJ2-1, the complete variable domain reads AAGVIQSPRHLIKEKRETATLKCYPIPRHDTVYWYQQGPGQDPQFLISFYEKMQSDKGSIPDRFSAQQFSDYHSELNMSSLELGDSALYFCASSPTAPANSYNEQFFGPGTRLTVL.

This chain connects TRBV5-6 to TRBJ1-2, with TRBD1 identical over 10 bases. The V segment lost 0 bases and the J segment 8 bases; nucleotides outside the gene matches: 1. Per germline, CDR1 SGHDT and CDR2 YYEEEE. CDR3 size: 13 residues. The CDR3 spells CASSLGDRGGYTF. The DNA for the CDR3 is TGTGCCAGCAGCTTGGGGGACAGGGGCGGCTACACCTTC.

The chain employs TRBV9 and TRBJ1-1; D is unresolved. The CDR3 loop spans 12 amino acids. V lost 4 bases to trimming and J lost 1 base, with 5 bases between them. CDR1 is SGDLS and CDR2 is YYNGEE in the germline V gene. The CDR3 coding sequence is TGTGCCAGCAGCAACAGGAACACTGAAGCTTTCTTT. It codes for CASSNRNTEAFF.

The chain uses TRBV4-3 and TRBJ2-1, with 7 bases lining up with TRBD1. Germline assignment: CDR1 LGHNA and CDR2 YSLEER. The CDR3 loop spans 17 amino acids. V trimming: 3 bases; J trimming: 0 bases; junction bases outside the gene matches: 8. For the CDR3, the DNA is TGCGCCAGCAGCCAGTTGACAGGGCCGAGCTCCTACAATGAGCAGTTCTTC. This translates into CASSQLTGPSSYNEQFF.

The rearrangement links TRBV7-9 to TRBJ2-1, with TRBD2 matching over 8 bases. J lost 9 bases, V lost 4 bases, and 11 bases had no gene match. This CDR3 is built from 15 residues. Per the germline V gene, CDR1 is SEHNR and CDR2 is FQNEAQ (reference sequence). For the CDR3, the DNA is TGTGCCAGCAGCTCCCCGAGCGGGAGAGGCATTGAGCAGTTCTTC. Translation gives CASSSPSGRGIEQFF.

The J gene is TRBJ2-5, the V gene TRBV7-8; TRBD2 aligns across 7 bases. Trimming removed 1 base from V and 4 bases from J; junction bases left unmatched: 6. Germline loops: CDR1 SGHVS, CDR2 FQNEAQ. The CDR3 consists of 15 residues. CDR3 nucleotides: TGTGCCAGCAGCTTAGGGAGAACGGGGGGAGAGACCCAGTACTTC. Protein sequence: CASSLGRTGGETQYF.

The rearrangement joins TRBV15 to TRBJ1-1; the match to TRBD1 covers 7 bases. Germline V gene sequence: CDR1 LNHNV, CDR2 YYDKDF (reference sequence). The CDR3 extends over 17 amino acids. Unmatched junction bases numbered 12, after V lost 5 bases and J lost 0 bases. Here the CDR3 DNA reads TGTGCCACCAGCTCGACAGGGATGGGACCCATGAACACTGAAGCTTTCTTT. Translating gives CATSSTGMGPMNTEAFF.

The chain recombines TRBV4-3 with TRBJ2-2; 10 bases match TRBD2. The CDR3 runs to 17 residues. V trimming: 3 bases; J trimming: 4 bases; junction bases outside the gene matches: 8. Germline CDR1 and CDR2: LGHNA and YSLEER. The CDR3 bases are TGCGCCAGCAGCCAGTCCCTTCAGCGGGAGGGCACCGGGGAGCTGTTTTTT. It is translated as CASSQSLQREGTGELFF.

The rearrangement uses TRBV10-3 and TRBJ2-7, with 12 bases that match TRBD1. With V trimmed by 10 bases and J by 7 bases, 8 bases remained unmatched. There are 13 residues in the CDR3. The germline gives CDR1 ENHRY, CDR2 SYGVKD. This CDR3 is CATMGQGAGEQYF. The CDR3, as DNA: TGTGCCACAATGGGACAGGGGGCAGGAGAGCAGTACTTC.

Turning to this clone: The same CDR3 can be traced to other DNA sequences in this sample. The genes are TRBV9 and TRBJ2-1; 9 bases fit TRBD1. In germline, CDR1 is SGDLS, CDR2 YYNGEE. The CDR3 is made up of 16 amino acids. V gave up 3 bases and J gave up 2 bases; unmatched junction bases: 6. For the CDR3, the DNA is TGTGCCAGCAGCGGTACACAGGGGGCCCCCTACAATGAGCAGTTCTTC. This sequence encodes CASSGTQGAPYNEQFF.

This chain's CDR3 is CASSLALRAEAFF. CDR3 in DNA: TGCGCCAGCAGCTTGGCCTTACGGGCTGAAGCTTTCTTT. The J gene is TRBJ1-1, the V gene TRBV5-1; no reliable D call. The V gene's germline CDR1 is SGHRS and CDR2 YFSETQ. The CDR3 covers 13 residues. Trimming removed 0 bases from V and 6 bases from J, with 9 bases in between.

The rearrangement uses TRBV5-1 and TRBJ2-2; 8 nucleotides line up with TRBD2. The trim removed 2 bases at V and 4 bases at J, leaving 4 bases unmatched. This CDR3 contains 15 residues. Germline CDR1 is SGHRS and CDR2 is YFSETQ. CDR3 bases: TGCGCCAGCAGCTTATCTCTAGCGGGCACCGGGGAGCTGTTTTTT. Amino acid sequence: CASSLSLAGTGELFF.

The chain is built from TRBV5-4 and TRBJ1-2, with D unclear. This CDR3 has 14 residues. Looked up from germline, CDR1 is SGHNT and CDR2 is YYREEE (reference sequence). The germline V and J ends were trimmed by 3 bases and 2 bases, with 11 bases remaining between them. The chain's CDR3 is CASSSSTRNYGYTF. CDR3 bases: TGTGCCAGCAGCTCCTCCACACGCAACTATGGCTACACCTTC.

The CDR3 DNA is TGTGCCAGCAGCTCACTCAGGGGGCCCCTCGATCAGCCCCAGCATTTT. It specifies CASSSLRGPLDQPQHF. This sequence joins TRBV5-6 and TRBJ1-5, with 8 bases identical to TRBD1. V shed 3 bases and J 5 bases; nucleotides not matched to a gene: 10. Germline lookup yields CDR1 SGHDT and CDR2 YYEEEE. The CDR3 contains 16 residues. Based on the CDR3 plus reference TRBV5-6 and TRBJ1-5, the full variable domain is DAGVTQSPTHLIKTRGQQVTLRCSPKSGHDTVSWYQQALGQGPQFIFQYYEEEERQRGNFPDRFSGHQFPNYSSELNVNALLLGDSALYLCASSSLRGPLDQPQHFGDGTRLSIL.

The CDR3 is CAGRLNTEAFF. The CDR3 nucleotides read TGTGCCGGGAGACTGAACACTGAAGCTTTCTTT. This sequence joins TRBV6-5 and TRBJ1-1; D not resolved. Trimming took off 11 bases at V and 0 bases at J, with 7 bases between the two ends. The CDR3 contains 11 residues. From germline, CDR1 is MNHEY and CDR2 SVGAGI.